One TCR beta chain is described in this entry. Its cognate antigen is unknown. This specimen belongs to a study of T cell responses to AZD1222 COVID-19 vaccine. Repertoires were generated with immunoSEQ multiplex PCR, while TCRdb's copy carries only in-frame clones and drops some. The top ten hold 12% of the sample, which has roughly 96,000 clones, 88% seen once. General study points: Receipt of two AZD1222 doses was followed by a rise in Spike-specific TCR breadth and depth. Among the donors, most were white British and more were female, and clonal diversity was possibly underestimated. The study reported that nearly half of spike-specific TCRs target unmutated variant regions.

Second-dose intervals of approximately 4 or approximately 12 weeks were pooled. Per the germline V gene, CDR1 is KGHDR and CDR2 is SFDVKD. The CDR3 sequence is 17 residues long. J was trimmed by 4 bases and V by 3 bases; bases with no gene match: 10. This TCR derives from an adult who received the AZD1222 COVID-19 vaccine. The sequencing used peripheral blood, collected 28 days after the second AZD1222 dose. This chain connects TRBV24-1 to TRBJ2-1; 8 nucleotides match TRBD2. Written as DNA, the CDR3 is TGTGCCACCAGTGATCCCTGGTACCGGGAGGGTTACAATGAGCAGTTCTTC. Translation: CATSDPWYREGYNEQFF.